This T cell receptor (beta chain) is drawn from a study of blood T cell repertoires in COVID-19. The wider study: PBMCs, B-cell-depleted T cells, or T cells provided the cDNA or gDNA that made up the material.

Only a few counts were recorded for this clone. Per the original methods: Counts of nucleated cells, estimated from reference gene primer amplification, were obtained. This table comes from immunoSEQ multiplex PCR, and its TCRdb copy is limited to in-frame clones, with some not included. V and J calls and clone size are copied from that table; D and trimming were computed from the DNA. The data hold around 50,000 clones, with about 88% observed a single time. The sample taken for sequencing was peripheral blood. This TCR derives from a man in his sixties or seventies with active COVID-19.

CDR3 DNA sequence: TGCGCCAGCAGCTGGGCCGGGACAGGGGTTACTAATTCACCCCTCCACTTT. This encodes CASSWAGTGVTNSPLHF. This rearrangement joins TRBV5-1 to TRBJ1-6; 10 bases line up with TRBD1. V trimming: 3 bases; J trimming: 6 bases; junction bases outside the gene matches: 9. The CDR3 runs to 17 residues. Germline V lookup: CDR1 SGHRS, CDR2 YFSETQ.